This record looks at one TCR beta chain sequence and its context. There is no known antigen for this receptor. Nothing much larger sits one base from this clone, and base qualities are not available. This entry belongs to a study of cutaneous CD30+ T cell lymphoproliferative disorder and hepatitis E (dated by TCRdb to 2016 to 2019). Between the V and J ends, shortened by 6 bases and 7 bases respectively, the junction contains 10 bases. CDR1 and CDR2 are read off the germline V gene (reference sequence) as LNHDA and SQIVND. The CDR3 holds 12 amino acids from the cysteine to the phenylalanine. Only the CDR3 DNA stays, 36 bases, in frame from base 1. Library preparation was by the immunoSEQ multiplex PCR assay. Imported from immuneACCESS, the table was reduced by TCRdb to in-frame sequences with V and J called. These copies leave out some clones; in studies compared against another copy, an unresolved V gene accounts for under half, and the cause of the remainder is not known. The sample contains about 8,000 clones, about two thirds of them found a single time. The ten biggest clones cover more than 0.95% of the sample.

Source material: blood. This receptor was identified in a human donor with a cutaneous T cell lymphoproliferative disorder associated with hepatitis E virus. The chain couples TRBV19 to TRBJ2-1; TRBD1 is a possible D gene, resting on 6 matching bases. The encoded CDR3 is CASRLGGNEQFF. The nucleotide sequence reads TGTGCCAGTAGATTAGGGGGAAATGAGCAGTTCTTC.